One and the same sample provided the 20 T cell receptor beta chains below, sequenced in a study of spatial heterogeneity in lung cancer. Time point denoted: sample taken at primary tumor resection. Sequencing of whole RNA from tumor, nontumor lung or frozen PBMC involved no sorting. TCRdb fed the 5' RACE reads into MiXCR, producing one record per CDR3 protein. There are 12,000 or so distinct CDR3 sequences in the sample; 6.2% occur only once, and around a tenth lies in the top ten. The input for sequencing was normal lung tissue next to the tumor, taken at surgery. Receptors were obtained from a male donor with early-stage non-small cell lung cancer.

Many counts were recorded for this clonotype. This beta chain slipped into a library made for alpha chains as a stray read, so its size is not meaningful. The CDR3 loop reads CSAPTGTAHQPQHF. In DNA, the CDR3 is TGCAGTGCTCCTACCGGGACAGCTCATCAGCCCCAGCATTTT. V and J are TRBV20-1 and TRBJ1-5, with TRBD1 matching over 7 bases. The V gene end was trimmed by 5 bases and the J gene end by 5 bases; junction bases not matched to a gene: 9. Germline CDR1 DFQATT, CDR2 SNEGSKA (reference sequence). The CDR3 covers 14 residues.

There are many counts of this clonotype. As an off-target read in a library built for alpha chains, this beta chain has a frequency of little significance. V gene TRBV27 combines with J gene TRBJ1-2, with TRBD1 identical over 8 bases. The CDR3 has 13 amino acids. Germline V gene lookup returns CDR1 MNHEY and CDR2 SMNVEV (reference sequence). Trimming removed 7 bases from V and 4 bases from J; junction bases left unmatched: 5. CDR3: CASKRQGSYGYTF. The CDR3 coding sequence is TGTGCCAGCAAAAGACAGGGGAGCTATGGCTACACCTTC.

This clonotype was observed many times. Found in a library prepared for alpha chains, this beta chain is an off-target read, and its abundance has little meaning. The genes are TRBV27 and TRBJ2-7; D not certain. Germline V CDR1 and CDR2: MNHEY, SMNVEV (reference sequence). The CDR3 runs to 14 residues. Trimming removed 5 bases from V and 1 base from J, with 12 bases in between. In DNA form, the CDR3 reads TGTGCCAGCAGTCCTCGTGGACGGTCCTACGAGCAGTACTTC. Amino acid sequence: CASSPRGRSYEQYF.

In its sample, this clonotype was seen many times. For a library built for alpha chains, this beta chain is a stray read; little rests on its size. The chain carries TRBV5-1 and TRBJ2-1; 9 nucleotides align to TRBD1. The length of the CDR3 is 15 residues. The germline CDR1 and CDR2 sequences are SGHRS and YFSETQ. V shed 1 base, J shed 4 bases, and the junction held 3 bases outside the gene matches. Here the CDR3 reads CASSLTGGVYNEQFF. The CDR3 bases are TGCGCCAGCAGCTTGACAGGGGGCGTATACAATGAGCAGTTCTTC. The variable domain in full, completed from reference TRBV5-1 and TRBJ2-1, reads KAGVTQTPRYLIKTRGQQVTLSCSPISGHRSVSWYQQTPGQGLQFLFEYFSETQRNKGNFPGRFSGRQFSNSRSEMNVSTLELGDSALYLCASSLTGGVYNEQFFGPGTRLTVL.

This clonotype was observed many times. As an off-target read in a library built for alpha chains, this beta chain has a frequency of little significance. The rearrangement uses TRBV6-5 and TRBJ1-1, with D unclear. The CDR3 consists of 14 residues. Trimming pared 0 bases from V and 4 bases from J, leaving 9 bases between. Per germline, CDR1 MNHEY and CDR2 SVGAGI. For the CDR3, the DNA is TGTGCCAGCAGTTACTCGAGCCGGAGCACTGAAGCTTTCTTT. It translates to CASSYSSRSTEAFF.

This clonotype has at least ten counts. Because this beta chain is a stray read in a library intended to capture alpha chains, its abundance should not be given much weight. This chain uses TRBV4-1 with TRBJ1-5; the D gene is possibly TRBD1 (5 bases). The germline gives CDR1 MGHRA, CDR2 YSYEKL. The CDR3 sequence is 15 residues long. V was cut by 3 bases and J by 3 bases, with 12 bases left in between. The CDR3 sequence is CASSQVGVLNQPQHF. The DNA of the CDR3 is TGCGCCAGCAGCCAGGTGGGGGTTCTCAATCAGCCCCAGCATTTT.

In the case of this clonotype: This beta chain is a stray read from a library made for alpha chains; its abundance is not meaningful. The V gene is TRBV27, the J gene TRBJ2-7; D is unresolved. With 0 bases removed from V and 0 bases from J, the gap between germline ends came to 6 bases. Germline CDR1 and CDR2: MNHEY and SMNVEV (reference sequence). The CDR3 has 14 residues. CDR3 sequence: CASSLSEISYEQYF. CDR3 nucleotide sequence: TGTGCCAGCAGTTTATCGGAGATCTCCTACGAGCAGTACTTC.

This clonotype was counted ten times or more. A library made for alpha chains picked up this beta chain off target, so its size means little. V usage is TRBV5-1 and J usage is TRBJ2-3; 9 positions agree with TRBD2. V was clipped by 4 bases and J by 0 bases; unmatched bases: 6. Germline lookup yields CDR1 SGHRS and CDR2 YFSETQ. The CDR3 covers 16 residues. This CDR3 reads CASSPSTSGSTDTQYF. The CDR3, as DNA: TGCGCCAGCAGCCCCTCGACTAGCGGAAGCACAGATACGCAGTATTTT.

This clonotype showed up many times. Being off target in a library aimed at alpha chains, this beta chain has a size of little meaning. V and J are TRBV14 and TRBJ2-2; no clear D gene. The CDR3 has 13 residues. The V gene's germline CDR1 is SGHDN and CDR2 FVKESK. V was trimmed by 1 base and J by 6 bases, leaving 6 bases between them. The CDR3 reads CASSQVSPGELFF. In DNA form, the CDR3 reads TGTGCCAGCAGCCAAGTCAGTCCCGGGGAGCTGTTTTTT.

This clonotype was seen more than once but under ten times. This beta chain is an unintended read in a library built for alpha chains; its size means little. The V and J genes are TRBV19 and TRBJ2-3; D may be TRBD2 (5 bases). Germline V gene sequence: CDR1 LNHDA, CDR2 SQIVND (reference sequence). V lost 10 bases, J lost 6 bases, and 14 bases lay in between. CDR3 length: 12 residues. The CDR3 bases are TGTGCCACCGCGGAGGTGGGCGATACGCAGTATTTT. Translated: CATAEVGDTQYF.

This clonotype is medium-sized by share. The library was built for alpha chains, so this beta chain is an off-target read and its size means little. CDR3 coding DNA: TGTGCCAGCAGTTTTTCAGGGGCGAGGACTGAAGCTTTCTTT. Protein product: CASSFSGARTEAFF. The V gene is TRBV27, the J gene TRBJ1-1; a weak D match, TRBD1 (6 bases). This CDR3 region has 14 residues. V lost 3 bases and J 5 bases, leaving 13 bases between the germline ends. The germline V gene has CDR1 MNHEY and CDR2 SMNVEV (reference sequence).

This clonotype was picked up many times. Within a library made for alpha chains, this beta chain is off target, and its count is uninformative. The rearrangement uses TRBV20-1 and TRBJ2-2, with 12 bases lining up with TRBD2. J was trimmed by 6 bases and V by 6 bases; bases with no gene match: 17. This CDR3 contains 18 residues. The germline CDR1 and CDR2 sequences are DFQATT and SNEGSKA (reference sequence). The CDR3 region is CSALKGTSGQWVPGELFF. Here the CDR3 DNA reads TGCAGTGCCCTGAAGGGGACTAGCGGGCAATGGGTCCCCGGGGAGCTGTTTTTT.

Comment on this clonotype: This beta chain appears as a stray read in a library generated for alpha chains; its size is not informative. This sequence joins TRBV7-8 and TRBJ1-3; D gene uncertain. V was trimmed by 5 bases and J by 0 bases, leaving 14 bases between them. Germline CDR1 is SGHVS and CDR2 is FQNEAQ. The CDR3 is 16 residues long. The CDR3 protein is CASSQKGGSSGNTIYF. The CDR3 nucleotides are TGTGCCAGCAGCCAAAAGGGTGGGAGCTCTGGAAACACCATATATTTT.

By share of the sample, this clonotype is medium-sized. This beta chain lies outside the target of a library built for alpha chains; its clone size means little. This chain uses TRBV9 with TRBJ2-7, with 7 bases identical to TRBD2. Germline-derived CDR1 and CDR2 are SGDLS and YYNGEE. V lost 4 bases to trimming and J lost 3 bases; unmatched junction nucleotides: 10. The CDR3 consists of 15 residues. CDR3 nucleotide sequence: TGTGCCAGCAGCCCCCGGGGGGACGCCTTCTACGAGCAGTACTTC. Amino acid sequence: CASSPRGDAFYEQYF.

This clonotype showed up many times. Little can be read into the size of this beta chain, an off-target read in a library designed for alpha chains. The V and J genes are TRBV12-3 or TRBV12-4 and TRBJ2-3; no definite D call. The ends were cut back, 7 bases at V and 2 bases at J, with 13 bases in the middle. This CDR3 region has 14 residues. CDR3 DNA: TGTGCCAGCACCCTCCGCAGTCACACAGATACGCAGTATTTT. Amino acid sequence: CASTLRSHTDTQYF.

In this sample, this clonotype turned up many times. For a library built for alpha chains, this beta chain is a stray read; little rests on its size. The chain employs TRBV14 and TRBJ2-7, with no clear D. Germline V gene lookup returns CDR1 SGHDN and CDR2 FVKESK. The length of the CDR3 is 15 residues. V lost 3 bases, J lost 3 bases, and 15 bases lay in between. Written as DNA, the CDR3 is TGTGCCAGCAGCCAGGATGGTGGTGGGTACTACGAGCAGTACTTC. Residues: CASSQDGGGYYEQYF.

In this sample, this clonotype turned up many times. A library made for alpha chains picked up this beta chain off target, so its size means little. The V gene is TRBV20-1, the J gene TRBJ1-2; D is uncertain. Looked up from germline, CDR1 is DFQATT and CDR2 is SNEGSKA (reference sequence). Trimming took off 0 bases at V and 4 bases at J, with 12 bases between the two ends. This CDR3 is 14 amino acids long. CDR3 residues: CSARDNQGPYGYTF. The CDR3 bases are TGCAGTGCTAGAGATAACCAAGGCCCCTATGGCTACACCTTC.

The count of this clonotype is one. In a library made to pick up alpha chains, this beta chain is a stray read with a size that means little. The chain uses TRBV15 and TRBJ2-1; possible D gene TRBD2, 5 bases. Germline loops: CDR1 LNHNV, CDR2 YYDKDF (reference sequence). The length of the CDR3 is 14 residues. Deletions cut 8 bases from V and 6 bases from J, with 17 bases between. In DNA, the CDR3 is TGTGCCACCGGGGAGCCCGCCTTCGGCAATGAGCAGTTCTTC. As protein: CATGEPAFGNEQFF.

This clonotype is medium-sized in the sample. This beta chain is a stray read from a library made for alpha chains; its abundance is not meaningful. V usage is TRBV20-1 and J usage is TRBJ1-5; perhaps TRBD1 as D (5 bases). V was trimmed by 3 bases and J by 1 base, leaving 7 bases between them. Germline loops: CDR1 DFQATT, CDR2 SNEGSKA (reference sequence). This CDR3 is 13 amino acids long. CDR3 DNA: TGCAGTGCTAGTTCAGGGAGCAATCAGCCCCAGCATTTT. Translation: CSASSGSNQPQHF.

This clonotype appeared many times. A library made for alpha chains picked up this beta chain off target, so its size means little. This chain links TRBV5-5 with TRBJ2-3, with no clear D. The V gene's germline CDR1 is SGHKS and CDR2 YYEKEE (reference sequence). The CDR3 spans 14 residues. V was cut by 2 bases and J by 2 bases, with 9 bases left in between. The CDR3 sequence: CASSFPTDTDTQYF. For the CDR3, the DNA is TGTGCCAGCAGCTTCCCTACAGACACAGATACGCAGTATTTT.